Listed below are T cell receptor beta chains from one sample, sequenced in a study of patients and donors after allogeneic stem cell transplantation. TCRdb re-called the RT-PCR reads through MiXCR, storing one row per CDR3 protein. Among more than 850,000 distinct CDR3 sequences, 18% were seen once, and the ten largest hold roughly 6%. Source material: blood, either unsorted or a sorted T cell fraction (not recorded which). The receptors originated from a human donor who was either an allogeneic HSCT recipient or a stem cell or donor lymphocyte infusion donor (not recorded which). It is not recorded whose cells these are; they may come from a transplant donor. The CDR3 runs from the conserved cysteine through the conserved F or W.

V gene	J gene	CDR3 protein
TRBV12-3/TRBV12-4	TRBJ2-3	CASRAQGKSTDTQYF
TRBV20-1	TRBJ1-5	CSALGVGTQRESQPQHF
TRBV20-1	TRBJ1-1	CSAGRPEAFF
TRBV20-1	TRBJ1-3	CSASGNSGSTIYF
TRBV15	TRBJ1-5	CATSRGQGNQPQHF
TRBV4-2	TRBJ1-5	CASSQEADQPQHF
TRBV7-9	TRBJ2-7	CASKTHSGEQYF
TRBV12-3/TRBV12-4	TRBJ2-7	CASSYQPPGQTYEQYF
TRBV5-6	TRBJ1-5	CASSHGTVGNQPQHF
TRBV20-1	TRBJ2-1	CSARAQNRGSYNEQFF
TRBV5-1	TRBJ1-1	CASSLAPTGGPPLEAFF
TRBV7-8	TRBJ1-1	CASRVKTNTEAFF
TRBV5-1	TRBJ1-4	CASSAGLNNNEKLFF